This T cell receptor beta chain was sequenced for a study of yellow fever vaccine responses in identical twins. TCRdb reprocessed the RT-PCR reads with MiXCR, giving one entry per CDR3 protein. Seen here are about 2,400 distinct CDR3 sequences, 70% to 85% observed once, and the top ten hold 5% to 6%. This sequence originates from a woman between 18 and 29 years old who received the yellow fever vaccine. Here the sequenced sample was T cells from blood (PBMCs), unsorted or a sorted subset (not recorded which), taken before or after yellow fever vaccination (not recorded which).

CDR3 loop: CASSQTSGSRYEQYF. CDR3 sequence (DNA): TGCGCCAGCAGCCAGACTAGCGGGAGTCGGTACGAGCAGTACTTC. The chain carries TRBV4-1 and TRBJ2-7; 12 bases are shared with TRBD2. The CDR3 totals 15 residues. The V segment lost 3 bases and the J segment 4 bases; nucleotides outside the gene matches: 4. CDR1 is MGHRA and CDR2 is YSYEKL in the germline V gene.